This T cell receptor beta chain is from a study of human T cells and chemical hapten exposure. Broader study findings: Expanded TCRs showed more large CDR3 clusters than pre-sensitization or healthy control sets.

TCRdb ran MiXCR on the RACE reads and lists one entry per CDR3 protein. The repertoire holds approximately 400,000 distinct CDR3 sequences, with approximately 5.1% as singletons. With regard to this clonotype: Its antigen remains unidentified.

The time point was: pre-sensitization, week 0. Stated treatment: therapeutic diphenylcyclopropenone sensitization with weekly scalp DPC. The germline V and J ends were trimmed by 2 bases and 8 bases, with 16 bases remaining between them. The CDR3 is made up of 14 amino acids. Per the germline V gene, CDR1 is DFQATT and CDR2 is SNEGSKA (reference sequence). The receptor was isolated from a woman in her forties or fifties with alopecia areata. Some clones in this sample may be carry-over from other donors' samples. The V gene is TRBV20-1, the J gene TRBJ2-1; D may be TRBD2 (5 bases). The sequencing used whole blood, collected in connection with sensitization to the hapten diphenylcyclopropenone (DPC). The CDR3 region is CSARLLVRSDEQFF. The CDR3 DNA reads as TGCAGTGCTAGACTACTAGTACGGTCGGATGAGCAGTTCTTC.